Listed here are 16 T cell receptor beta chains from one sample, sequenced in a study of T-cell reconstitution after alpha-beta-depleted transplantation in children (dated by TCRdb to about 2016). The library came from PCR. Sequenced on an Illumina HiSeq 2500. To normalize quantification of the TCRbeta repertoire, the TCR libraries were built with molecular barcoding that relied on unique molecular identifiers. Using fastp at Q25 and MiXCR, TCRdb reprocessed the public reads and kept productive beta chains. Identical CDR3 proteins give one entry, which carries the most common genes and DNA. The sample contains 150,000 to 200,000 distinct CDR3 sequences, about 6.3% of them found a single time. More than 2.5% of the sample lies in the top ten. Here the sequenced sample was PBMCs from the stem cell graft donor, taken from the stem cell graft. The receptors shown here come from a human donor who donated a stem cell graft to a child with Wiskott-Aldrich syndrome.

This clonotype occurred many times. The V gene is TRBV7-9, the J gene TRBJ1-6, with D unresolved. The CDR3 has 15 amino acids. Germline loops: CDR1 SEHNR, CDR2 FQNEAQ (reference sequence). The V gene lost 5 bases and the J gene lost 0 bases, with 8 bases spanning the gap. CDR3 DNA: TGTGCCAGCAGCCCAGGAGGCTCCTATAATTCACCCCTCCACTTT. Protein product: CASSPGGSYNSPLHF.

This clonotype was seen ten or more times. The rearrangement uses TRBV20-1 and TRBJ2-1; D tentatively reads TRBD1 or TRBD2 (5 bases each). V was trimmed by 0 bases and J by 0 bases, leaving 18 bases between them. Germline CDR1 is DFQATT and CDR2 is SNEGSKA (reference sequence). The CDR3 spans 18 residues. CDR3 protein: CSARDGRASRSSYNEQFF. The CDR3 DNA sequence: TGCAGTGCTAGAGATGGCAGGGCTAGCAGGAGCTCCTACAATGAGCAGTTCTTC.

Ten or more counts support this clonotype. The J gene is TRBJ1-5, the V gene TRBV3-1; tentative D call: TRBD1 (5 bases). This CDR3 spans 16 amino acids. Looked up from germline, CDR1 is LGHDT and CDR2 is YNNKEL (reference sequence). Trimming stripped 1 base from V and 3 bases from J, with 13 bases between. The CDR3 DNA follows: TGTGCCAGCAGCCAAGGTATGGGACTCCCCAATCAGCCCCAGCATTTT. It yields the protein CASSQGMGLPNQPQHF.

This clonotype has a handful of counts. The chain recombines TRBV10-2 with TRBJ1-2; no definite D call. Trimming stripped 4 bases from V and 0 bases from J, with 6 bases between. Germline loops: CDR1 WSHSY, CDR2 SAAADI. The CDR3 has 13 residues. Here the CDR3 DNA reads TGCGCCAGCAGTGCCAACTCTAACTATGGCTACACCTTC. This codes for CASSANSNYGYTF.

This chain uses TRBV20-1 with TRBJ1-1; D is unresolved. Germline CDR1 reads DFQATT; CDR2 reads SNEGSKA (reference sequence). This CDR3 spans 14 amino acids. V lost 6 bases and J 3 bases, leaving 17 bases between the germline ends. CDR3 DNA sequence: TGCAGTGCCAGAACGACACCCCACTACACTGAAGCTTTCTTT. Translating it yields CSARTTPHYTEAFF.

About this clonotype: A much larger clone lies a single base off, so this may be a read error. The V gene is TRBV5-1, the J gene TRBJ2-1; TRBD2 matches 8 bases. Trimming took 4 bases from V and 8 from J; bases not matched to a gene: 11. The CDR3 covers 15 residues. CDR1 is SGHRS, CDR2 YFSETQ, per germline. The CDR3 protein is CASSLKRGPLDEQFF. In DNA, the CDR3 is TGCGCCAGCAGCCTAAAGCGGGGGCCTCTGGATGAGCAGTTCTTC. Filled out from reference TRBV5-1 and TRBJ2-1, the complete variable domain reads KAGVTQTPRYLIKTRGQQVTLSCSPISGHRSVSWYQQTPGQGLQFLFEYFSETQRNKGNFPGRFSGRQFSNSRSEMNVSTLELGDSALYLCASSLKRGPLDEQFFGPGTRLTVL.

In its sample, this clonotype was seen a few times. V gene TRBV10-3 combines with J gene TRBJ1-2; D remains unclear. Trimming removed 2 bases from V and 4 bases from J, with 8 bases in between. The CDR3 spans 13 residues. The germline V gene has CDR1 ENHRY and CDR2 SYGVKD. Written as DNA, the CDR3 is TGTGCCATCAGTGAGGAACTTGGCTATGGCTACACCTTC. Translated, it gives CAISEELGYGYTF.

This sequence joins TRBV19 and TRBJ2-7; 10 bases are shared with TRBD1. J gave up 4 bases and V 9 bases, and 12 bases lay outside the gene matches. Germline V gene data show CDR1 as LNHDA and CDR2 as SQIVND (reference sequence). There are 15 residues in the CDR3. CDR3 protein: CASSYRDRGTYEQYF. The CDR3 region has the DNA TGTGCCAGCTCGTACCGGGACAGGGGAACATACGAGCAGTACTTC.

This clonotype has ten or more counts. The CDR3, as DNA: TGTGCCAGCAGCGTAGGAGTCCCGCACGAAGCTTTCTTT. As protein: CASSVGVPHEAFF. The genes are TRBV9 and TRBJ1-1; D not certain. V was shortened by 0 bases and J by 8 bases, with 11 bases between the two germline ends. CDR1 and CDR2 from the germline V gene are SGDLS and YYNGEE. The CDR3 covers 13 residues.

The table lists this clonotype with many counts. This chain links TRBV12-3 or TRBV12-4 with TRBJ2-2; D may match TRBD1 or TRBD2 (5 bases each). The CDR3 length is 15 residues. V was trimmed by 8 bases and J by 5 bases, leaving 18 bases between them. The CDR3: CASEPRDARTGELFF. The DNA of the CDR3 is TGTGCCAGCGAGCCCCGGGACGCTCGGACCGGGGAGCTGTTTTTT.

This clonotype was counted many times. The rearrangement links TRBV7-7 to TRBJ2-5, with D tentatively TRBD2 (5 bases). Per the germline V gene, CDR1 is SSHAT and CDR2 is FNYEAQ (reference sequence). Trimming pared 1 base from V and 1 base from J, leaving 10 bases between. CDR3 length: 15 amino acids. DNA for the CDR3: TGTGCCAGCAGCTTAGAAGCGGCGACCCAAGAGACCCAGTACTTC. Translating it yields CASSLEAATQETQYF.

This clonotype came up many times. The chain recombines TRBV7-9 with TRBJ2-5; D remains ambiguous. Trimming cost V 4 bases and J 7 bases, with 16 bases left between them. There are 14 residues in the CDR3. CDR1 and CDR2 (germline): SEHNR, FQNEAQ (reference sequence). The CDR3 reads CASSSLGTGLTQYF. CDR3 sequence (DNA): TGTGCCAGCAGCTCTTTGGGTACCGGGCTGACCCAGTACTTC.

This clonotype has more than one count but fewer than ten. The chain employs TRBV5-6 and TRBJ1-4, with a weak D call TRBD1 (6 bases). This CDR3 has 15 residues. The germline V gene has CDR1 SGHDT and CDR2 YYEEEE. Between the trimmed V and J ends, which lost 3 bases and 6 bases, there was a span of 15 bases. The CDR3 region has the DNA TGTGCCAGCAGCTATTCGGGGGCTCCGTATGAAAAACTGTTTTTT. This gives the protein CASSYSGAPYEKLFF.

This clonotype was seen a handful of times. The genes are TRBV7-9 and TRBJ1-4, with unresolved D. The germline gives CDR1 SEHNR, CDR2 FQNEAQ (reference sequence). This CDR3 is built from 17 residues. The V gene lost 2 bases and the J gene lost 3 bases, with 16 bases spanning the gap. In DNA, the CDR3 is TGTGCCAGCAGCTTAAGGCGCGGACCGCGGCCTAATGAAAAACTGTTTTTT. This encodes CASSLRRGPRPNEKLFF.

This chain connects TRBV6-2 or TRBV6-3 to TRBJ1-5; a weak D match, TRBD1 (5 bases). Per the germline V gene, CDR1 is MNHEY and CDR2 is SVGEGT. Deletions cut 2 bases from V and 0 bases from J, with 8 bases between. CDR3 length equals 15 residues. The CDR3 loop reads CASSYRQHSNQPQHF. The CDR3 DNA reads TGTGCCAGCAGTTACCGACAGCATAGCAATCAGCCCCAGCATTTT.

The chain is built from TRBV29-1 and TRBJ1-5; D is undetermined. CDR1 and CDR2 from the germline V gene are SQVTM and ANQGSEA. This CDR3 contains 13 residues. Trimming took 0 bases from V and 3 from J, leaving 6 bases between them. The CDR3, as DNA: TGCAGCGTTGAAGAAGGTTCCAATCAGCCCCAGCATTTT. Translated, it gives CSVEEGSNQPQHF.